Following are 21 T cell receptor beta chains from one sample sequenced in a study of blood T cell repertoires in COVID-19. Clones were sequenced by immunoSEQ multiplex PCR, and TCRdb holds only the in-frame ones, with some missing. The sample includes hundreds of thousands of clones, 70% to 90% of them seen just once. Sequencing was carried out using peripheral blood. Source of these receptors: a woman aged 25-40 years with COVID-19, enrolled during active disease.

The chain recombines TRBV14 with TRBJ1-6; possibly TRBD1 for D (5 bases). The ends were cut back, 3 bases at V and 10 bases at J, with 10 bases in the middle. This CDR3 comprises 13 residues. The germline CDR1 and CDR2 sequences are SGHDN and FVKESK. CDR3 region: CASSQVWGSPLHF. As DNA, the CDR3 is TGTGCCAGCAGCCAGGTCTGGGGCTCACCCCTCCACTTT.

This clone was recorded only once. V gene TRBV28 combines with J gene TRBJ1-4; maybe TRBD1 (5 bases). CDR1 and CDR2 from the germline V gene are MDHEN and SYDVKM. V lost 4 bases to trimming and J lost 10 bases, with 16 bases between them. The length of the CDR3 is 14 residues. The chain's CDR3 is CASSWKNGGGKLFF. The CDR3 bases are TGTGCCAGCAGTTGGAAGAACGGGGGAGGAAAACTGTTTTTT. Full variable domain (remainder filled in from reference TRBV28 and TRBJ1-4): DVKVTQSSRYLVKRTGEKVFLECVQDMDHENMFWYRQDPGLGLRLIYFSYDVKMKEKGDIPEGYSVSREKKERFSLILESASTNQTSMYLCASSWKNGGGKLFFGSGTQLSVL.

The chain combines TRBV19 with TRBJ2-3; no firm D call. The V and J ends lost 6 bases and 0 bases respectively, with 7 bases between them. The CDR3 runs to 13 residues. Germline CDR1 reads LNHDA; CDR2 reads SQIVND (reference sequence). In DNA form, the CDR3 reads TGTGCCAGTAGACCGCGAAGCACAGATACGCAGTATTTT. Translation: CASRPRSTDTQYF.

This clone has a single count. This chain connects TRBV19 to TRBJ2-6; TRBD2 might be the D (6 bases). Looked up from germline, CDR1 is LNHDA and CDR2 is SQIVND (reference sequence). V lost 10 bases, J lost 4 bases, and 14 bases lay in between. This CDR3 spans 14 amino acids. CDR3 nucleotide sequence: TGTGCCACCCACCGCGGGGACGGGGCCAACGTCCTGACTTTC. It encodes CATHRGDGANVLTF.

V is TRBV19 and J is TRBJ1-1, with D unresolved. CDR1 and CDR2 from the germline V gene are LNHDA and SQIVND (reference sequence). This CDR3 spans 15 amino acids. The germline V and J ends were trimmed by 11 bases and 1 base, with 20 bases remaining between them. The CDR3 loop is CAATKRTGTNTEAFF. The CDR3 region has the DNA TGTGCCGCCACAAAACGGACGGGAACGAACACTGAAGCTTTCTTT. Full variable domain (remainder filled in from reference TRBV19 and TRBJ1-1): DGGITQSPKYLFRKEGQNVTLSCEQNLNHDAMYWYRQDPGQGLRLIYYSQIVNDFQKGDIAEGYSVSREKKESFPLTVTSAQKNPTAFYLCAATKRTGTNTEAFFGQGTRLTVV.

The V gene is TRBV6-5, the J gene TRBJ1-1, with D perhaps TRBD1 (5 bases). The CDR3 loop spans 12 amino acids. Per germline, CDR1 MNHEY and CDR2 SVGAGI. The ends were cut back, 4 bases at V and 8 bases at J, with 11 bases in the middle. As DNA, the CDR3 is TGTGCCAGCAGTTGGGGGGGAATCGAAGCTTTCTTT. Translation gives CASSWGGIEAFF.

The J gene is TRBJ2-2, the V gene TRBV19; TRBD2 matches 9 bases. CDR3 length: 15 residues. The germline V gene encodes CDR1 LNHDA and CDR2 SQIVND (reference sequence). Trimming at V came to 6 bases and at J to 3 bases, leaving 5 bases not matched to a gene. The CDR3 loop is CASSPTSGYTGELFF. The CDR3 DNA follows: TGTGCCAGTAGCCCGACTAGCGGCTACACCGGGGAGCTGTTTTTT.

For the CDR3, the DNA is TGTGCCAGCAGCCCAATTGGGACAGGGCACTACGAGCAGTACTTC. It encodes CASSPIGTGHYEQYF. The chain links TRBV14 to TRBJ2-7, with TRBD1 matching over 9 bases. The CDR3 has 15 residues. After removal of 4 bases from V and 3 bases from J, the junction contained 7 bases not matched to a gene. Germline V CDR1 and CDR2: SGHDN, FVKESK.

The V call is TRBV7-2, the J call TRBJ1-1; the D is unclear. The CDR3 is 14 residues long. Trimming cost V 3 bases and J 5 bases, with 13 bases left between them. CDR1 and CDR2 (germline): SGHTA, FQGNSA. This CDR3 reads CASSFEGVGTEAFF. The CDR3 bases are TGTGCCAGCAGCTTCGAGGGAGTGGGAACTGAAGCTTTCTTT.

The chain employs TRBV6-2 or TRBV6-3 and TRBJ1-2; weak D call: TRBD1 (5 bases). The V gene's germline CDR1 is MNHEY and CDR2 SVGEGT. The CDR3 is 12 amino acids. Trimming left V 5 bases short and J 4 bases short, with 8 bases between. The CDR3 sequence is CASSPDSYGYTF. The CDR3, as DNA: TGTGCCAGCAGTCCCGACAGCTATGGCTACACCTTC.

This chain connects TRBV14 to TRBJ1-2; weak D call: TRBD1 (5 bases). The V end was cut by 5 bases, the J end by 2 bases, with 9 bases between. In germline, CDR1 is SGHDN, CDR2 FVKESK. The CDR3 covers 13 residues. The CDR3 reads CASSMDINYGYTF. CDR3 sequence (DNA): TGTGCCAGCAGCATGGACATAAACTATGGCTACACCTTC.

This clone was seen more than once but under ten times. The V call is TRBV9, the J call TRBJ2-2; the D gene is possibly TRBD2 (5 bases). Trimming left V 2 bases short and J 1 base short, with 12 bases between. The CDR3 totals 16 residues. The germline gives CDR1 SGDLS, CDR2 YYNGEE. DNA of the CDR3: TGTGCCAGCAGCGTCTCGAGCGCGGGGAACACCGGGGAGCTGTTTTTT. Protein sequence: CASSVSSAGNTGELFF. The full variable domain, its missing parts supplied by reference TRBV9 and TRBJ2-2, is DSGVTQTPKHLITATGQRVTLRCSPRSGDLSVYWYQQSLDQGLQFLIQYYNGEERAKGNILERFSAQQFPDLHSELNLSSLELGDSALYFCASSVSSAGNTGELFFGEGSRLTVL.

The V and J genes are TRBV5-8 and TRBJ1-4; 9 bases agree with TRBD1. Losses at the gene ends were 2 bases for V and 7 bases for J; bases not matched to a gene: 6. The CDR3 totals 15 residues. CDR1 and CDR2 from the germline V gene are SGHTS and YDEGEE. CDR3 in DNA: TGTGCCAGCAGCTTCCACAGGGGGCGAAGTGAAAAACTGTTTTTT. Translated: CASSFHRGRSEKLFF.

The chain employs TRBV18 and TRBJ1-5; 7 bases match TRBD1. The CDR3 totals 15 residues. Germline CDR1 KGHSH, CDR2 LQKENI. V lost 6 bases to trimming and J lost 6 bases; unmatched junction nucleotides: 11. CDR3 bases: TGTGCCAGCTCCCCTCGAGGGGGCCCCGGTCAGCCCCAGCATTTT. Encoded protein: CASSPRGGPGQPQHF.

This rearrangement joins TRBV7-6 to TRBJ2-7; 10 bases are shared with TRBD1. The CDR3 runs 14 residues. Germline CDR1 and CDR2: SGHVS and FNYEAQ. The J segment lost 3 bases and the V segment lost 1 base, leaving 0 bases of the junction unmatched. This CDR3 reads CASSLGDRGYEQYF. DNA of the CDR3: TGTGCCAGCAGCTTAGGGGACAGGGGCTACGAGCAGTACTTC.

This sequence joins TRBV5-1 and TRBJ1-1, with D possibly TRBD1 on 5 matching bases. Looked up from germline, CDR1 is SGHRS and CDR2 is YFSETQ. The CDR3 is made up of 15 amino acids. V was clipped by 4 bases and J by 1 base, with 14 bases between them. CDR3: CASSTDSPPNTEAFF. CDR3 in DNA: TGCGCCAGCAGCACCGACAGCCCCCCGAACACTGAAGCTTTCTTT.

This clone turned up a few times. This sequence joins TRBV5-1 and TRBJ1-1; D not certain. Deletions cut 4 bases from V and 1 base from J, with 11 bases between. The length of the CDR3 is 14 residues. CDR1 SGHRS and CDR2 YFSETQ come from the germline V gene. CDR3: CASSPSTQNTEAFF. The CDR3 DNA is TGCGCCAGCAGCCCCAGTACGCAGAACACTGAAGCTTTCTTT.

CDR3 nucleotide sequence: TGTGCCAGCTCACCAAGGGACATCGAGGGCTACACCTTC. Translating gives CASSPRDIEGYTF. The V and J genes are TRBV18 and TRBJ1-2; possible D gene TRBD1, 6 bases. The V end lost 2 bases, the J end lost 8 bases, and 12 bases lay between the germline ends. The CDR3 contains 13 residues. Germline V gene lookup returns CDR1 KGHSH and CDR2 LQKENI.

About this clone: Different DNA sequences within this sample yield the same CDR3. The V call is TRBV7-9, the J call TRBJ1-5; 10 bases line up with TRBD1. J lost 2 bases, V lost 8 bases, and 0 bases had no gene match. Germline-derived CDR1 and CDR2 are SEHNR and FQNEAQ (reference sequence). The CDR3 covers 13 residues. CDR3 region: CASGTGGNQPQHF. The CDR3 coding sequence is TGTGCCAGCGGGACAGGGGGCAATCAGCCCCAGCATTTT.

The count of this clone is one. A read error may account for a junction end that differs from germline. The chain recombines TRBV7-7 with TRBJ2-2, with D possibly TRBD1 on 6 matching bases. CDR3 length: 15 amino acids. Looked up from germline, CDR1 is SSHAT and CDR2 is FNYEAQ (reference sequence). The CDR3 DNA is TGTGCTAGCAGCTTAGGACAGCTGAACACCGGGGAGCTGTTTTTT. Translated: CASSLGQLNTGELFF.

The chain links TRBV4-1 to TRBJ1-5; no firm D call. Germline CDR1 is MGHRA and CDR2 is YSYEKL. The V end lost 0 bases, the J end lost 2 bases, and 11 bases lay between the germline ends. The length of the CDR3 is 16 residues. The CDR3 region has the DNA TGCGCCAGCAGCCAAGAGGTGGGCCCCCGCAATCAGCCCCAGCATTTT. It translates to CASSQEVGPRNQPQHF.